These 17 T cell receptor beta chains share one sample of origin, sequenced in a study of CD8 T cells in ankylosing spondylitis. Each CDR3 protein gets one entry after TCRdb re-called the 5' RACE reads with MiXCR. The table records approximately 520,000 distinct CDR3 sequences, under 5.5% of them present only once. These receptors have no known antigen. Whole-study results and caveats: A TCR beta motif made of 7 to 9 highly homologous variants seemed typical of ankylosing spondylitis blood.

The sequenced sample was blood, either unsorted or a sorted T cell fraction (not recorded which). The origin of the receptors is a male donor with ankylosing spondylitis.

This chain uses TRBV20-1 with TRBJ2-2; TRBD2 matches at 12 bases. The CDR3 contains 16 residues. J lost 7 bases, V lost 2 bases, and 8 bases had no gene match. The germline gives CDR1 DFQATT, CDR2 SNEGSKA (reference sequence). The CDR3 DNA reads as TGCAGTGCTAGACCTCGGACTAGCGGGAATATCGGGGAGCTGTTTTTT. Amino acids: CSARPRTSGNIGELFF.

In this sample, this clonotype turned up many times. The chain employs TRBV4-3 and TRBJ2-1; TRBD2 matches 13 bases. The V gene end was trimmed by 2 bases and the J gene end by 8 bases; junction bases not matched to a gene: 9. Germline lookup yields CDR1 LGHNA and CDR2 YSLEER. The CDR3 has 17 amino acids. This chain's CDR3 is CASSQRTSGSHGDEQFF. CDR3 nucleotides: TGCGCCAGCAGCCAACGGACTAGCGGGAGCCACGGGGATGAGCAGTTCTTC.

The table lists this clonotype with many counts. The rearrangement links TRBV6-1 to TRBJ2-7; 11 nucleotides line up with TRBD2. Germline-derived CDR1 and CDR2 are MNHNS and SASEGT. Trimming took 5 bases from V and 2 from J; bases not matched to a gene: 8. The CDR3 has 16 residues. CDR3 loop: CASSIGTGLAAYEQYF. The DNA of the CDR3 is TGTGCCAGCAGTATAGGGACGGGACTAGCGGCCTACGAGCAGTACTTC.

This clonotype has a count of ten or more. CDR3 bases: TGTGCCAGCAGCCGGGGGCGGGGCTACAATGAGCAGTTCTTC. Translated: CASSRGRGYNEQFF. The rearrangement joins TRBV7-3 to TRBJ2-1, with D perhaps TRBD1 or TRBD2 (6 bases each). CDR3 length: 14 amino acids. CDR1 SGHTA and CDR2 FQGTGA come from the germline V gene. Between the trimmed V and J ends, which lost 5 bases and 3 bases, there was a span of 11 bases.

This clonotype was seen many times. This chain uses TRBV9 with TRBJ2-3, with TRBD2 identical over 15 bases. Germline assignment: CDR1 SGDLS and CDR2 YYNGEE. CDR3 length: 20 residues. V shed 3 bases and J 4 bases; nucleotides not matched to a gene: 15. This CDR3 reads CASSATAGTSGRYVPDTQYF. CDR3 sequence (DNA): TGTGCCAGCAGCGCCACCGCCGGGACTAGCGGGAGGTATGTTCCAGATACGCAGTATTTT.

This clonotype was seen at least ten times. The rearrangement links TRBV4-2 to TRBJ2-5, with TRBD2 matching 12 bases. This CDR3 has 16 amino acids. The junction had 11 bases not matched to a gene; V was cut back by 7 bases and J by 5 bases. Germline V CDR1 and CDR2: LGHNA, YNFKEQ. The CDR3 DNA follows: TGTGCCAGCACCCCCGGAGCTAGCGGGAGGGCTGAGACCCAGTACTTC. This sequence encodes CASTPGASGRAETQYF.

This clonotype has a count of ten or more. J is TRBJ2-1 and V is TRBV15; D assignment may be TRBD1 or TRBD2 (5 bases each). V was shortened by 3 bases and J by 11 bases, with 14 bases between the two germline ends. The CDR3 sequence is 13 residues long. The germline V gene has CDR1 LNHNV and CDR2 YYDKDF (reference sequence). Written as DNA, the CDR3 is TGTGCCACCAGCAGGGTGAACCGGGACCAGCAGTTCTTC. Protein sequence: CATSRVNRDQQFF.

This clonotype was observed many times. This chain links TRBV20-1 with TRBJ2-7, with no clear D. Looked up from germline, CDR1 is DFQATT and CDR2 is SNEGSKA (reference sequence). The V and J ends lost 1 base and 0 bases respectively, with 10 bases between them. This CDR3 spans 14 amino acids. CDR3 protein: CSARVGRSSYEQYF. The CDR3, as DNA: TGCAGTGCTAGAGTGGGCAGAAGCTCCTACGAGCAGTACTTC.

This clonotype was found many times. The J gene is TRBJ2-3, the V gene TRBV11-1; weak D call: TRBD2 (6 bases). CDR1 and CDR2 (germline): SGHAT, FQDESV (reference sequence). This CDR3 spans 18 amino acids. V was clipped by 6 bases and J by 1 base, with 23 bases between them. CDR3: CASRLGGWVDTRTDTQYF. Written as DNA, the CDR3 is TGTGCCAGCAGATTGGGAGGATGGGTGGACACCCGCACAGATACGCAGTATTTT.

This clonotype came up many times. The CDR3 loop is CASSLFSAVEQYF. The CDR3 region has the DNA TGTGCCAGCAGCTTATTTTCGGCGGTCGAGCAGTACTTC. V is TRBV5-6 and J is TRBJ2-7, with no clear D. Germline CDR1 reads SGHDT; CDR2 reads YYEEEE. The V gene lost 2 bases and the J gene lost 6 bases, with 12 bases spanning the gap. The length of the CDR3 is 13 residues.

This clonotype was seen at least ten times. The chain uses TRBV12-3 or TRBV12-4 and TRBJ2-5; D might be TRBD2 (5 bases). Trimming removed 2 bases from V and 2 bases from J, with 12 bases in between. The length of the CDR3 is 15 residues. CDR3 region: CASSLFLSGQETQYF. In DNA form, the CDR3 reads TGTGCCAGCAGTTTATTTTTGAGCGGACAAGAGACCCAGTACTTC.

This clonotype was picked up many times. DNA of the CDR3: TGTGCCAGCAGTTACGGGGGGGACTCCTACGAGCAGTACTTC. Translation: CASSYGGDSYEQYF. The V call is TRBV6-2 or TRBV6-3, the J call TRBJ2-7; 7 nucleotides line up with TRBD2. Germline V gives CDR1 MNHEY, CDR2 SVGEGT. After removal of 2 bases from V and 0 bases from J, the junction contained 1 base not matched to a gene. The CDR3 length is 14 residues.

This clonotype was seen a few times. The rearrangement joins TRBV15 to TRBJ2-2; TRBD2 matches 7 bases. From germline, CDR1 is LNHNV and CDR2 YYDKDF (reference sequence). The CDR3 covers 14 residues. Unmatched junction bases numbered 4, after V lost 4 bases and J lost 5 bases. CDR3 coding DNA: TGTGCCACCAGCATACTGGGAGGGACCGGGGAGCTGTTTTTT. Protein: CATSILGGTGELFF.

The V call is TRBV20-1, the J call TRBJ2-5; TRBD1 or TRBD2 may be the D gene (5 bases each). V was cut by 2 bases and J by 5 bases, with 24 bases left in between. Per the germline V gene, CDR1 is DFQATT and CDR2 is SNEGSKA (reference sequence). There are 17 residues in the CDR3. The CDR3 DNA reads TGCAGTGCTAGAAGGTTCCCGGTGGCAGGAGAGGGGGAGACCCAGTACTTC. Protein product: CSARRFPVAGEGETQYF.

This clonotype showed up many times. CDR3 bases: TGTGCCAGCAGTCGACCCGGGACAGGGAGTAGGCAGTTCTTC. It is translated as CASSRPGTGSRQFF. The rearrangement uses TRBV28 and TRBJ2-1, with TRBD1 matching 9 bases. Trimming took 5 bases from V and 12 from J; bases not matched to a gene: 11. Germline CDR1 and CDR2: MDHEN and SYDVKM. The CDR3 consists of 14 residues. Supplemented by reference TRBV28 and TRBJ2-1, the full variable domain reads DVKVTQSSRYLVKRTGEKVFLECVQDMDHENMFWYRQDPGLGLRLIYFSYDVKMKEKGDIPEGYSVSREKKERFSLILESASTNQTSMYLCASSRPGTGSRQFFGPGTRLTVL.

At least ten counts were recorded for this clonotype. The V gene is TRBV7-2, the J gene TRBJ1-2; no definite D call. The V gene's germline CDR1 is SGHTA and CDR2 FQGNSA. V was cut by 2 bases and J by 5 bases, with 12 bases left in between. This CDR3 contains 14 residues. CDR3 protein: CASSLKFDHYGYTF. The CDR3 DNA follows: TGTGCCAGCAGCTTAAAGTTCGATCATTATGGCTACACCTTC.

This clonotype was recorded many times. The chain recombines TRBV20-1 with TRBJ2-3; perhaps D is TRBD1 or TRBD2 (5 bases each). From germline, CDR1 is DFQATT and CDR2 SNEGSKA (reference sequence). V was shortened by 3 bases and J by 6 bases, with 22 bases between the two germline ends. The CDR3 extends over 16 amino acids. The DNA of the CDR3 is TGCAGTGCTAGCCCCCCCGGAGGTCCCCGACAGGATACGCAGTATTTT. It encodes CSASPPGGPRQDTQYF.